A few counts support the clone carrying this T cell receptor beta chain. The antigen remains undetermined. MiXCR, run by TCRdb on the 5' RACE reads, gives a single entry per CDR3 protein. Of hundreds of thousands of distinct CDR3 sequences in the sample, roughly a sixth were seen once. This specimen belongs to a study of T cells after yellow fever vaccination. Study observations and caveats: Contaminants from the bulk population, in the form of abundant clonotypes, could be found in FACS-sorted repertoires. Booster samples showed a return of most primary-vaccination clones (roughly 95% CD4, 88% CD8). Across the CD4 and CD8 compartments, a small share of clonotypes was present in both.

The V gene lost 5 bases and the J gene lost 1 base, with 11 bases spanning the gap. From germline, CDR1 is SGHRS and CDR2 YFSETQ. This CDR3 region has 14 residues. The sample in question was PBMCs, obtained before the yellow fever booster vaccination. The chain combines TRBV5-1 with TRBJ2-3; tentatively, D is TRBD2 (5 bases). This sequence was found in a young man who received the YFV17D yellow fever vaccine. In DNA form, the CDR3 reads TGCGCCAGCAGAGAAAATAGCGGCACAGATACGCAGTATTTT. Amino acids: CASRENSGTDTQYF.